Below are 30 T cell receptor beta chains sequenced from a single sample in a study of blood T cell repertoires in COVID-19. Clones were sequenced by immunoSEQ multiplex PCR, and TCRdb holds only the in-frame ones, with some missing. The sample yields approximately 280,000 clones, almost 90% seen once. The specimen was PBMCs or T cells enriched from blood (not recorded which). The origin of the receptors is a woman aged 18-35 years with acute COVID-19.

This chain uses TRBV28 with TRBJ2-7; maybe TRBD2 (6 bases). This CDR3 comprises 15 residues. Trimming cost V 2 bases and J 2 bases, with 13 bases left between them. Germline loops: CDR1 MDHEN, CDR2 SYDVKM. CDR3 coding DNA: TGTGCCAGCAGTTTAGGGCTAGCGAGTGCCTACGAGCAGTACTTC. Its protein is CASSLGLASAYEQYF.

The V and J genes are TRBV6-6 and TRBJ2-1; 9 bases fit TRBD2. V was pared by 3 bases and J by 9 bases, with 6 bases of the junction left unmatched. CDR3 length equals 14 residues. Germline V gene data show CDR1 as MNHNY and CDR2 as SVGAGI (reference sequence). The CDR3 region has the DNA TGTGCCAGCAGTTATAGCGGGAGTGTCGGTGAGCAGTTCTTC. Translation: CASSYSGSVGEQFF.

The chain combines TRBV3-1 (or the pseudogene TRBV3-2) with TRBJ2-7; 10 nucleotides match TRBD2. The CDR3 has 14 amino acids. CDR1 and CDR2 (germline): LGHDT, YNNKEL (reference sequence). With V trimmed by 5 bases and J by 7 bases, 8 bases remained unmatched. CDR3 sequence reads: CASSSWTSGGEQYF. As DNA, the CDR3 is TGTGCCAGCAGCTCTTGGACTAGCGGCGGGGAGCAGTACTTC.

The chain recombines TRBV7-2 with TRBJ2-7, with D unresolved. CDR3 length equals 13 residues. Per the germline V gene, CDR1 is SGHTA and CDR2 is FQGNSA. Trimming left V 3 bases short and J 3 bases short, with 9 bases between. CDR3 residues: CASSFVKNYEQYF. The CDR3 coding sequence is TGTGCCAGCAGCTTTGTAAAAAACTACGAGCAGTACTTC.

There are a few counts of this clone. The V call is TRBV10-1, the J call TRBJ2-7; weak D call: TRBD2 (7 bases). Germline assignment: CDR1 WNHNN and CDR2 SYGVQD (reference sequence). The V end lost 8 bases, the J end lost 6 bases, and 17 bases lay between the germline ends. The CDR3 loop spans 13 amino acids. CDR3 region: CASQAGGQGEQYF. In DNA form, the CDR3 reads TGCGCCAGCCAGGCCGGGGGGCAAGGCGAGCAGTACTTC.

The genes are TRBV9 and TRBJ2-5; 8 bases match TRBD2. V lost 0 bases, J lost 5 bases, and 9 bases stayed unmatched. The CDR3 runs 16 residues. Germline lookup yields CDR1 SGDLS and CDR2 YYNGEE. In nucleotides, the CDR3 is TGTGCCAGCAGCGTAGCCGCGGGGGGAAAAGAGGAGACCCAGTACTTC. Amino acids: CASSVAAGGKEETQYF. Using reference TRBV9 and TRBJ2-5 for the parts outside the CDR3, the full variable domain is DSGVTQTPKHLITATGQRVTLRCSPRSGDLSVYWYQQSLDQGLQFLIQYYNGEERAKGNILERFSAQQFPDLHSELNLSSLELGDSALYFCASSVAAGGKEETQYFGPGTRLLVL.

The chain employs TRBV6-2 or TRBV6-3 and TRBJ2-3; TRBD2 matches 7 bases. With V trimmed by 2 bases and J by 1 base, 9 bases remained unmatched. The CDR3 is 17 residues long. The germline V gene encodes CDR1 MNHEY and CDR2 SVGEGT. The CDR3 DNA follows: TGTGCCAGCAGTTACGGATCTAGCGGAACCCGCACAGATACGCAGTATTTT. This gives the protein CASSYGSSGTRTDTQYF.

J is TRBJ2-2 and V is TRBV27; 7 bases are a match to TRBD2. The CDR3 sequence is 17 residues long. CDR1 and CDR2 (germline): MNHEY, SMNVEV (reference sequence). The V segment lost 3 bases and the J segment 1 base; nucleotides outside the gene matches: 8. CDR3 DNA sequence: TGTGCCAGCAGTTTCCTGGCGGGAGTAAAGAACACCGGGGAGCTGTTTTTT. This encodes CASSFLAGVKNTGELFF.

This clone was observed a handful of times. J is TRBJ2-5 and V is TRBV5-1, with TRBD2 matching 9 bases. The CDR3 runs 15 residues. CDR1 SGHRS and CDR2 YFSETQ come from the germline V gene. Trimming took 0 bases from V and 5 from J; bases not matched to a gene: 5. The CDR3 DNA sequence: TGCGCCAGCAGCTTGGGCCTAGCGGGACAGGAGACCCAGTACTTC. It translates to CASSLGLAGQETQYF.

The rearrangement joins TRBV7-9 to TRBJ2-7; D might be TRBD2 (5 bases). Trimming took off 5 bases at V and 0 bases at J, with 5 bases between the two ends. CDR3 size: 12 residues. Germline V gives CDR1 SEHNR, CDR2 FQNEAQ (reference sequence). The CDR3 DNA reads as TGTGCCAGCAGCGGGAGCTCCTACGAGCAGTACTTC. Protein product: CASSGSSYEQYF.

This clone was detected ten times or more. Other DNA sequences in the sample encode the same CDR3. V usage is TRBV5-6 and J usage is TRBJ2-7, with 11 bases lining up with TRBD2. The CDR3 totals 16 residues. V lost 1 base, J lost 0 bases, and 3 bases stayed unmatched. Germline V gene data show CDR1 as SGHDT and CDR2 as YYEEEE. CDR3: CASSLSGTSGSYEQYF. The CDR3 coding sequence is TGTGCCAGCAGCTTGTCCGGGACTAGCGGCTCCTACGAGCAGTACTTC.

The chain joins TRBV7-9 to TRBJ2-5; 7 bases agree with TRBD2. The germline gives CDR1 SEHNR, CDR2 FQNEAQ (reference sequence). V trimming: 3 bases; J trimming: 5 bases; junction bases outside the gene matches: 9. This CDR3 comprises 15 residues. In DNA, the CDR3 is TGTGCCAGCAGCTTCCGCGGGAGCAGTAGGGAGACCCAGTACTTC. This gives the protein CASSFRGSSRETQYF.

The genes are TRBV19 and TRBJ2-3, with 7 bases identical to TRBD2. CDR3 length: 14 residues. V shed 2 bases and J 5 bases; nucleotides not matched to a gene: 4. CDR1 and CDR2 (germline): LNHDA, SQIVND (reference sequence). The DNA of the CDR3 is TGTGCCAGTAGTATACGAGGGAGGGGAGATACGCAGTATTTT. Protein product: CASSIRGRGDTQYF. Using reference TRBV19 and TRBJ2-3 for the parts outside the CDR3, the full variable domain is DGGITQSPKYLFRKEGQNVTLSCEQNLNHDAMYWYRQDPGQGLRLIYYSQIVNDFQKGDIAEGYSVSREKKESFPLTVTSAQKNPTAFYLCASSIRGRGDTQYFGPGTRLTVL.

This clone was recorded a few times. The V gene is TRBV12-3 or TRBV12-4, the J gene TRBJ1-1, with D maybe TRBD1 (5 bases). Trimming removed 6 bases at V and 3 bases at J, with 11 bases between. The CDR3 length is 13 residues. For the CDR3, the DNA is TGTGCCAGCAGGAACCAGGGATACACTGAAGCTTTCTTT. This codes for CASRNQGYTEAFF.

This chain uses TRBV18 with TRBJ2-7, with 8 bases fitting TRBD2. Trimming removed 3 bases from V and 6 bases from J; junction bases left unmatched: 7. The CDR3 length is 14 residues. The germline gives CDR1 KGHSH, CDR2 LQKENI. This CDR3 is CASSPQREMGEQYF. CDR3 nucleotide sequence: TGTGCCAGCTCACCCCAGCGGGAGATGGGCGAGCAGTACTTC.

V is TRBV4-1 and J is TRBJ2-7; 9 bases match TRBD1. The CDR3 is made up of 15 amino acids. V trimming: 3 bases; J trimming: 1 base; junction bases outside the gene matches: 4. The V gene's germline CDR1 is MGHRA and CDR2 YSYEKL. The CDR3 is CASSQAGTGSYEQYF. The CDR3, as DNA: TGCGCCAGCAGCCAGGCCGGGACAGGGTCCTACGAGCAGTACTTC.

The rearrangement uses TRBV27 and TRBJ2-7, with 9 bases identical to TRBD2. Germline V gene sequence: CDR1 MNHEY, CDR2 SMNVEV (reference sequence). Unmatched junction bases numbered 10, after V lost 4 bases and J lost 0 bases. This CDR3 spans 17 amino acids. The CDR3 here is CASSSAGFSGSSYEQYF. The CDR3 DNA follows: TGTGCCAGCAGTTCGGCTGGGTTTAGCGGGAGCTCCTACGAGCAGTACTTC.

This chain joins TRBV7-9 and TRBJ2-6; 12 bases match TRBD2. The CDR3 runs to 19 residues. In germline, CDR1 is SEHNR, CDR2 FQNEAQ (reference sequence). Trimming removed 5 bases from V and 3 bases from J; junction bases left unmatched: 11. CDR3 DNA: TGTGCCAGCAGCGACGTTAACGGACTAGCGGGATTTGGGGCCAACGTCCTGACTTTC. It translates to CASSDVNGLAGFGANVLTF.

The sample holds a few counts of this clone. The chain uses TRBV18 and TRBJ1-2, with TRBD1 matching over 8 bases. Germline-derived CDR1 and CDR2 are KGHSH and LQKENI. V lost 4 bases, J lost 1 base, and 8 bases stayed unmatched. CDR3 length equals 16 residues. CDR3 DNA sequence: TGTGCCAGCTCACGGAACAGGGGGGAGGATAACTATGGCTACACCTTC. Its translation: CASSRNRGEDNYGYTF.

V gene TRBV5-1 combines with J gene TRBJ2-5; 10 nucleotides align to TRBD1. The CDR3 covers 16 residues. Germline V gene data show CDR1 as SGHRS and CDR2 as YFSETQ. V gave up 3 bases and J gave up 5 bases; unmatched junction bases: 10. CDR3 bases: TGCGCCAGCAGCTCGCGACAGGGGGCCCTGGGCGAGACCCAGTACTTC. Its translation is CASSSRQGALGETQYF.

This clone was observed a few times. The gene calls are TRBV6-2 or TRBV6-3 and TRBJ2-1, with TRBD1 matching over 10 bases. The length of the CDR3 is 15 residues. The trim removed 5 bases at V and 12 bases at J, leaving 13 bases unmatched. Per the germline V gene, CDR1 is MNHEY and CDR2 is SVGEGT. CDR3 in DNA: TGTGCCAGCAGTCCCGGGACAGGGGCGAGCCGGGGGCAGTTCTTC. It yields the protein CASSPGTGASRGQFF.

This clone was recorded only once. This rearrangement joins TRBV2 to TRBJ2-2; 7 nucleotides match TRBD1. Unmatched junction bases numbered 6, after V lost 7 bases and J lost 7 bases. The CDR3 consists of 13 residues. CDR1 SNHLY and CDR2 FYNNEI come from the germline V gene. The CDR3 DNA reads as TGTGCCAGCATTCCTAGGGGGCTCGGGGAGCTGTTTTTT. It codes for CASIPRGLGELFF.

The chain recombines TRBV9 with TRBJ1-2, with 8 bases matching TRBD1. The J segment lost 13 bases and the V segment lost 4 bases, leaving 21 bases of the junction unmatched. This CDR3 is built from 16 residues. Germline V lookup: CDR1 SGDLS, CDR2 YYNGEE. CDR3 sequence (DNA): TGTGCCAGCAGCCCCCGGTTGGGGACAGGTTTGGGGTTCCCCACCTTC. This encodes CASSPRLGTGLGFPTF.

The chain combines TRBV7-2 with TRBJ2-7; D may be TRBD2 (6 bases). Germline CDR1 and CDR2: SGHTA and FQGNSA. The V end was cut by 5 bases, the J end by 0 bases, with 14 bases between. CDR3 length equals 15 residues. The CDR3 coding sequence is TGTGCCAGCAGCCCGGGACTTACCCCCTCCTACGAGCAGTACTTC. It translates to CASSPGLTPSYEQYF.

The chain uses TRBV28 and TRBJ2-7; possibly TRBD1 for D (6 bases). This CDR3 comprises 14 residues. Germline loops: CDR1 MDHEN, CDR2 SYDVKM. Between the trimmed V and J ends, which lost 1 base and 2 bases, there was a span of 9 bases. This CDR3 reads CASSLSGGTYEQYF. In DNA form, the CDR3 reads TGTGCCAGCAGTTTATCTGGGGGCACCTACGAGCAGTACTTC.

The chain recombines TRBV3-1 (or the pseudogene TRBV3-2) with TRBJ2-3; 11 bases line up with TRBD1. V shed 0 bases and J 6 bases; nucleotides not matched to a gene: 11. There are 18 residues in the CDR3. The germline CDR1 and CDR2 sequences are LGHDT and YNNKEL (reference sequence). The CDR3 DNA follows: TGTGCCAGCAGCCAAGATGCATGGACAGGGGGCGCATTGGATACGCAGTATTTT. Its translation: CASSQDAWTGGALDTQYF.

The J gene is TRBJ2-1, the V gene TRBV24-1; D may be TRBD2 (5 bases). The CDR3 extends over 14 amino acids. V lost 5 bases to trimming and J lost 5 bases, with 12 bases between them. Germline CDR1 KGHDR, CDR2 SFDVKD. CDR3 region: CATSVSGENNEQFF. For the CDR3, the DNA is TGTGCCACCAGTGTAAGCGGAGAGAACAATGAGCAGTTCTTC.

This chain connects TRBV19 to TRBJ2-3, with D hard to call. The V gene lost 4 bases and the J gene lost 2 bases, with 16 bases spanning the gap. Germline V gene sequence: CDR1 LNHDA, CDR2 SQIVND (reference sequence). The CDR3 length is 16 residues. CDR3 sequence reads: CASSNRHRALTDTQYF. Written as DNA, the CDR3 is TGTGCCAGTAGTAACCGACATCGAGCCCTCACAGATACGCAGTATTTT.

This chain links TRBV7-2 with TRBJ2-1; TRBD2 agrees at 10 bases. V shed 1 base, J shed 5 bases, and the junction held 2 bases outside the gene matches. The CDR3 length is 15 residues. Looked up from germline, CDR1 is SGHTA and CDR2 is FQGNSA. CDR3 in amino acids: CASSLELAGNNEQFF. CDR3 DNA: TGTGCCAGCAGCTTAGAACTAGCGGGAAACAATGAGCAGTTCTTC.

This chain joins TRBV5-8 and TRBJ2-4; 8 positions match TRBD1. Trimming at V came to 3 bases and at J to 5 bases, leaving 4 bases not matched to a gene. This CDR3 has 14 amino acids. In germline, CDR1 is SGHTS, CDR2 YDEGEE. The CDR3 loop is CASSWGTGQNIQYF. The CDR3 DNA is TGTGCCAGCAGCTGGGGGACAGGTCAAAACATTCAGTACTTC. Together with reference TRBV5-8 and TRBJ2-4, the CDR3 gives the full variable domain: EAGVTQSPTHLIKTRGQQATLRCSPISGHTSVYWYQQALGLGLQFLLWYDEGEERNRGNFPPRFSGRQFPNYSSELNVNALELEDSALYLCASSWGTGQNIQYFGAGTRLSVL.